Below, 27 T cell receptor beta chains from the same sample are listed, as sequenced in a study of early T cells in non-severe SARS-CoV-2 infection (dated by TCRdb to about 2021). The library was made by 5' RACE. Sequencing relied on a NextSeq 500. TCRdb trimmed the raw reads at Q25, called clones with MiXCR and kept productive beta chains. Records with the same CDR3 protein are collapsed into one entry carrying the most frequent genes and DNA. The sample includes about 70,000 distinct CDR3 sequences, with 10% to 12% observed a single time. Around 5% of the sample rests with the top ten. Sequenced input: whole blood. These receptors were taken from an adult who was a healthcare worker with PCR-confirmed SARS-CoV-2 infection or an uninfected control (not recorded which).

This rearrangement joins TRBV29-1 to TRBJ2-1, with 9 bases fitting TRBD1. Losses at the gene ends were 4 bases for V and 4 bases for J; bases not matched to a gene: 5. The CDR3 has 14 amino acids. Germline V gene sequence: CDR1 SQVTM, CDR2 ANQGSEA. This CDR3 is CSVVGQGSYNEQFF. CDR3 DNA sequence: TGCAGCGTTGTGGGACAGGGAAGTTACAATGAGCAGTTCTTC.

The CDR3 bases are TGTGCCAGCAGCCAAGGATGGAGAGCCGGGGGGGCCGGGGAGCTGTTTTTT. It is translated as CASSQGWRAGGAGELFF. This chain joins TRBV3-1 and TRBJ2-2; 8 nucleotides align to TRBD2. The V gene end was trimmed by 1 base and the J gene end by 6 bases; junction bases not matched to a gene: 10. This CDR3 contains 17 residues. CDR1 is LGHDT, CDR2 YNNKEL, per germline (reference sequence).

This chain's CDR3 is CASSTGSDSLYNEQFF. The CDR3 DNA is TGTGCCAGCAGTACCGGGTCCGATAGCCTCTACAATGAGCAGTTCTTC. V and J are TRBV2 and TRBJ2-1; D remains ambiguous. Trimming stripped 5 bases from V and 3 bases from J, with 17 bases between. The length of the CDR3 is 16 residues. The V gene's germline CDR1 is SNHLY and CDR2 FYNNEI.

The rearrangement links TRBV9 to TRBJ2-3; 15 bases are shared with TRBD2. The CDR3 loop spans 21 amino acids. After removal of 4 bases from V and 1 base from J, the junction contained 16 bases not matched to a gene. Germline CDR1 SGDLS, CDR2 YYNGEE. CDR3 residues: CASSLPRRTSGGVRGTDTQYF. CDR3 nucleotide sequence: TGTGCCAGCAGCCTCCCCAGGCGGACTAGCGGGGGGGTCAGAGGCACAGATACGCAGTATTTT.

This clonotype has more than one count but fewer than ten. The V call is TRBV10-3, the J call TRBJ2-5, with D unclear. V gave up 0 bases and J gave up 1 base, with 6 bases separating them. Germline V gene lookup returns CDR1 ENHRY and CDR2 SYGVKD. The CDR3 consists of 14 residues. The CDR3 region has the DNA TGTGCCATCAGTGAGTCCGACATCCAAGAGACCCAGTACTTC. As protein: CAISESDIQETQYF.

The chain has TRBV7-2 and TRBJ2-3; 9 bases agree with TRBD1. The J segment lost 1 base and the V segment lost 3 bases, leaving 5 bases of the junction unmatched. Germline V gene data show CDR1 as SGHTA and CDR2 as FQGNSA. The CDR3 spans 16 residues. The CDR3: CASSFGTGYGTDTQYF. CDR3 DNA: TGTGCCAGCAGCTTTGGGACAGGGTACGGCACAGATACGCAGTATTTT.

V usage is TRBV7-2 and J usage is TRBJ2-3; TRBD1 is a possible D gene (6 bases). The germline V gene has CDR1 SGHTA and CDR2 FQGNSA. V was cut by 4 bases and J by 6 bases, with 11 bases left in between. The CDR3 sequence is 13 residues long. The CDR3 nucleotides are TGTGCCAGCAGCTCTTACAGGGTCGATACGCAGTATTTT. Amino acid sequence: CASSSYRVDTQYF.

The chain carries TRBV6-6 and TRBJ2-7; D unresolved. Germline values: CDR1 MNHNY, CDR2 SVGAGI (reference sequence). V lost 2 bases, J lost 2 bases, and 13 bases lay in between. The CDR3 loop spans 15 amino acids. CDR3 in amino acids: CASSYSPDGPYEQYF. The CDR3 nucleotides read TGTGCCAGCAGTTACAGTCCCGACGGACCCTACGAGCAGTACTTC.

This clonotype occurred many times. This chain uses TRBV5-1 with TRBJ1-5; the D gene is possibly TRBD1 (5 bases). The length of the CDR3 is 13 residues. V was trimmed by 0 bases and J by 7 bases, leaving 8 bases between them. Germline lookup yields CDR1 SGHRS and CDR2 YFSETQ. The CDR3 sequence is CASSLAGGQPQHF. CDR3 nucleotides: TGCGCCAGCAGCTTGGCGGGGGGGCAGCCCCAGCATTTT.

Note on this clonotype: A much larger clone differs by one base, so this may be a read error. The chain has TRBV11-2 and TRBJ1-1; D unresolved. This CDR3 contains 14 residues. Germline V gene sequence: CDR1 SGHAT, CDR2 FQNNGV. The CDR3 DNA reads TGTGCCAGCAGCCCCGGGAGGGCGAATACTGAAGCCTTCTTT. Translating it yields CASSPGRANTEAFF.

V and J are TRBV18 and TRBJ2-3; D not certain. The CDR3 contains 13 residues. Trimming removed 3 bases at V and 5 bases at J, with 9 bases between. Germline V CDR1 and CDR2: KGHSH, LQKENI. The CDR3 protein is CASSPLRRDTQYF. The CDR3 DNA reads TGTGCCAGCTCACCGCTGAGGAGAGATACGCAGTATTTT.

This clonotype was counted between two and nine times. The chain is built from TRBV12-3 or TRBV12-4 and TRBJ1-5; D gene uncertain. V was trimmed by 5 bases and J by 1 base, leaving 9 bases between them. CDR3 size: 14 residues. The CDR3 spells CASSLDKSNQPQHF. As DNA, the CDR3 is TGTGCCAGCAGTCTCGACAAAAGCAATCAGCCCCAGCATTTT.

This clonotype came up many times. The rearrangement uses TRBV6-5 and TRBJ1-1; TRBD1 agrees at 9 bases. This CDR3 is 17 amino acids long. Losses at the gene ends were 6 bases for V and 0 bases for J; bases not matched to a gene: 11. CDR1 MNHEY and CDR2 SVGAGI come from the germline V gene. This CDR3 is CASSPTGGLNMNTEAFF. CDR3 DNA sequence: TGTGCCAGCAGCCCCACAGGGGGCCTAAATATGAACACTGAAGCTTTCTTT.

Note on this clonotype: A much larger clone differs by one base, so this may be a read error. This chain uses TRBV20-1 with TRBJ2-1; no firm D call. Germline V lookup: CDR1 DFQATT, CDR2 SNEGSKA (reference sequence). The CDR3 spans 12 residues. The CDR3 DNA reads as TGCAGAGCTCTCGGCGCCCCCAATGAGCAGTTCTTC. Protein product: CRALGAPNEQFF.

The chain links TRBV29-1 to TRBJ2-7, with D perhaps TRBD1 (5 bases). The V and J ends lost 6 bases and 0 bases respectively, with 9 bases between them. This CDR3 is 12 amino acids long. Per germline, CDR1 SQVTM and CDR2 ANQGSEA. In nucleotides, the CDR3 is TGCAGCGTCCAGACAGACTCCTACGAGCAGTACTTC. Amino acid sequence: CSVQTDSYEQYF.

This clonotype showed up just a few times. CDR3 in DNA: TGTGCCAGCAGTCCCGGGATTAGCTCCTACAATGAGCAGTTCTTC. Translating it yields CASSPGISSYNEQFF. The V and J genes are TRBV12-3 or TRBV12-4 and TRBJ2-1; the D gene is possibly TRBD2 (5 bases). This CDR3 is built from 15 residues. Trimming left V 5 bases short and J 0 bases short, with 11 bases between.

The table lists this clonotype with a few counts. The chain joins TRBV7-9 to TRBJ1-4; TRBD1 matches 9 bases. J was trimmed by 7 bases and V by 4 bases; bases with no gene match: 4. From germline, CDR1 is SEHNR and CDR2 FQNEAQ (reference sequence). The CDR3 totals 14 residues. Written as DNA, the CDR3 is TGTGCCAGCAGCTCGCCGGGACAGGGTGAAAAACTGTTTTTT. This codes for CASSSPGQGEKLFF.

This clonotype was found a few times. The V gene is TRBV6-2 or TRBV6-3, the J gene TRBJ2-3; D perhaps matches TRBD2 (6 bases). Germline V CDR1 and CDR2: MNHEY, SVGEGT. Deletions cut 6 bases from V and 1 base from J, with 17 bases between. The CDR3 totals 16 residues. In DNA form, the CDR3 reads TGTGCCAGCAGCTCCCGGGGCCAGCGGGGCACAGATACGCAGTATTTT. Encoded protein: CASSSRGQRGTDTQYF.

This clonotype was counted ten times or more. CDR3 nucleotide sequence: TGTGCCAGCAGCCTAGGTCGGGGGGCGAGCCCAGATACGCAGTATTTT. This gives the protein CASSLGRGASPDTQYF. The rearrangement joins TRBV4-2 to TRBJ2-3; D may be TRBD2 (7 bases). Looked up from germline, CDR1 is LGHNA and CDR2 is YNFKEQ. The V end lost 4 bases, the J end lost 4 bases, and 18 bases lay between the germline ends. The CDR3 length is 16 residues.

The chain carries TRBV11-2 and TRBJ1-1; 9 bases are shared with TRBD1. The length of the CDR3 is 13 residues. The ends lost 5 bases at V and 6 bases at J; junction bases unmatched: 4. Germline CDR1 SGHAT, CDR2 FQNNGV. The CDR3 reads CASSPDRGSEAFF. The CDR3 DNA sequence: TGTGCCAGCAGCCCAGACAGGGGGTCTGAAGCTTTCTTT.

This clonotype was recorded many times. The V call is TRBV20-1, the J call TRBJ2-1; D gene ambiguous. The CDR3 totals 13 residues. Trimming took off 3 bases at V and 5 bases at J, with 11 bases between the two ends. The germline CDR1 and CDR2 sequences are DFQATT and SNEGSKA (reference sequence). The DNA for the CDR3 is TGCAGTGCTAGGGGTGCGAGCGACAATGAGCAGTTCTTC. This translates into CSARGASDNEQFF.

This clonotype has just a few counts. This CDR3 is CASSLETGNTGELFF. For the CDR3, the DNA is TGCGCCAGCAGCTTGGAGACAGGGAACACCGGGGAGCTGTTTTTT. This rearrangement joins TRBV5-1 to TRBJ2-2, with D possibly TRBD1 on 6 matching bases. The germline V gene has CDR1 SGHRS and CDR2 YFSETQ. Trimming removed 0 bases at V and 1 base at J, with 7 bases between. The CDR3 runs to 15 residues.

Only a few counts were recorded for this clonotype. The rearrangement uses TRBV6-1 and TRBJ2-5, with a possible D match to TRBD2 (5 bases). Germline CDR1 and CDR2: MNHNS and SASEGT. V was shortened by 2 bases and J by 5 bases, with 15 bases between the two germline ends. The CDR3 sequence is 15 residues long. The CDR3 bases are TGTGCCAGCAGTGAAAGCACACAGAGGGCGGAGACCCAGTACTTC. This codes for CASSESTQRAETQYF.

The rearrangement joins TRBV9 to TRBJ2-3, with 12 positions matching TRBD1. The CDR3 consists of 16 residues. Germline CDR1 and CDR2: SGDLS and YYNGEE. The V segment lost 4 bases and the J segment 5 bases; nucleotides outside the gene matches: 8. In nucleotides, the CDR3 is TGTGCCAGCAGCTTCCGGGACAGGGGGCAGGTAGATACGCAGTATTTT. This encodes CASSFRDRGQVDTQYF. Looking up the rest from reference TRBV9 and TRBJ2-3 gives the full variable domain: DSGVTQTPKHLITATGQRVTLRCSPRSGDLSVYWYQQSLDQGLQFLIQYYNGEERAKGNILERFSAQQFPDLHSELNLSSLELGDSALYFCASSFRDRGQVDTQYFGPGTRLTVL.

A remark on this clonotype: A much bigger clone sits one base away, suggesting this may be a read error. The chain joins TRBV11-3 to TRBJ2-1; the D gene could be TRBD1 or TRBD2 (6 bases each). V was trimmed by 5 bases and J by 3 bases, leaving 14 bases between them. This CDR3 is built from 15 residues. The V gene's germline CDR1 is SGHNT and CDR2 YENEEA. The CDR3 here is CASSQLGGGYNEQFF. The DNA for the CDR3 is TGTGCCAGCAGCCAGCTGGGGGGCGGCTACAATGAGCAGTTCTTC. The whole variable domain, filled in from reference TRBV11-3 and TRBJ2-1, reads EAGVVQSPRYKIIEKKQPVAFWCNPISGHNTLYWYLQNLGQGPELLIRYENEEAVDDSQLPKDRFSAERLKGVDSTLKIQPAELGDSAVYLCASSQLGGGYNEQFFGPGTRLTVL.

This clonotype was recorded many times. The rearrangement joins TRBV12-3 or TRBV12-4 to TRBJ1-5, with D possibly being TRBD1 (5 bases). V lost 5 bases to trimming and J lost 4 bases, with 9 bases between them. The CDR3 loop spans 13 amino acids. The CDR3 nucleotides are TGTGCCAGCAGTGGGGACGGTAATCAGCCCCAGCATTTT. Its translation is CASSGDGNQPQHF.

Here the CDR3 reads CAISDMAGYTF. The CDR3 coding sequence is TGTGCCATCAGTGACATGGCCGGCTACACCTTC. The chain couples TRBV10-3 to TRBJ1-2, with D unclear. This CDR3 is built from 11 residues. Trimming took 3 bases from V and 8 from J, leaving 7 bases between them. Germline assignment: CDR1 ENHRY and CDR2 SYGVKD.